Shown below are 14 T cell receptor beta chains from a single sample sequenced in a study of OX40 agonist ivuxolimab in advanced cancers. The repertoire was sequenced with immunoSEQ multiplex PCR; TCRdb's copy has only in-frame clones and lacks some. The sample has about 26,000 clones; 70% to 80% are singletons. Material: CD4+ or CD8+ T cells sorted from blood, obtained in a trial of the OX40 agonist ivuxolimab. All receptors come from an adult with an advanced solid tumor such as melanoma, head and neck, liver or kidney cancer.

The chain combines TRBV6-5 with TRBJ2-7, with D perhaps matching TRBD1 (5 bases). CDR3 length: 12 residues. V was shortened by 8 bases and J by 4 bases, with 12 bases between the two germline ends. Germline V gene lookup returns CDR1 MNHEY and CDR2 SVGAGI. The CDR3 sequence: CASWKGEYEQYF. In DNA, the CDR3 is TGTGCCAGCTGGAAAGGGGAATACGAGCAGTACTTC.

The V gene is TRBV5-6, the J gene TRBJ2-7; 9 positions agree with TRBD1. This CDR3 is built from 16 residues. The V and J ends lost 4 bases and 5 bases, in that order; junction bases with no gene match: 13. In germline, CDR1 is SGHDT, CDR2 YYEEEE. The CDR3 spells CASSGVETGGLNEQYF. The CDR3 nucleotides are TGTGCCAGCAGCGGAGTAGAAACAGGGGGCCTCAACGAGCAGTACTTC.

The chain joins TRBV28 to TRBJ2-5; 9 bases are a match to TRBD2. The germline gives CDR1 MDHEN, CDR2 SYDVKM. The V and J ends lost 2 bases and 4 bases, in that order; junction bases with no gene match: 2. The CDR3 has 14 amino acids. The CDR3 is CASSLEREVETQYF. CDR3 DNA sequence: TGTGCCAGCAGTTTAGAGCGGGAGGTAGAGACCCAGTACTTC. Supplemented by reference TRBV28 and TRBJ2-5, the full variable domain reads DVKVTQSSRYLVKRTGEKVFLECVQDMDHENMFWYRQDPGLGLRLIYFSYDVKMKEKGDIPEGYSVSREKKERFSLILESASTNQTSMYLCASSLEREVETQYFGPGTRLLVL.

V usage is TRBV13 and J usage is TRBJ2-1, with TRBD2 matching over 8 bases. V shed 7 bases, J shed 12 bases, and the junction held 20 bases outside the gene matches. The CDR3 consists of 16 residues. Per the germline V gene, CDR1 is PRHDT and CDR2 is FYEKMQ (reference sequence). CDR3: CASTLGGDLNSGGQFF. The CDR3 DNA reads as TGTGCCAGCACCCTCGGGGGGGACCTAAATTCAGGTGGGCAGTTCTTC.

Notes on this clone: The junction does not match germline at one end; this may be a read error. This chain connects TRBV7-7 to TRBJ2-2; TRBD2 matches at 7 bases. The CDR3 loop spans 16 amino acids. Per the germline V gene, CDR1 is SSHAT and CDR2 is FNYEAQ (reference sequence). The CDR3 reads CASSTGSSGKTGELFF. DNA of the CDR3: TGTGCTAGCAGCACGGGGTCGAGCGGGAAGACCGGGGAGCTGTTTTTT.

Here the CDR3 reads CASSEWGDRGTEAFF. Written as DNA, the CDR3 is TGTGCCAGCAGTGAATGGGGGGACAGGGGCACTGAAGCTTTCTTT. The chain has TRBV25-1 and TRBJ1-1; 10 bases match TRBD1. Germline lookup yields CDR1 MGHDK and CDR2 SYGVNS. J gave up 4 bases and V 1 base, and 3 bases lay outside the gene matches. This CDR3 is built from 15 residues. The whole variable domain, remainder taken from reference TRBV25-1 and TRBJ1-1, is EADIYQTPRYLVIGTGKKITLECSQTMGHDKMYWYQQDPGMELHLIHYSYGVNSTEKGDLSSESTVSRIRTEHFPLTLESARPSHTSQYLCASSEWGDRGTEAFFGQGTRLTVV.

About this clone itself: At one of its ends the junction is not consistent with the germline gene, which may arise from a read error. The genes are TRBV27 and TRBJ2-1, with D tentatively TRBD1 or TRBD2 (5 bases each). Per germline, CDR1 MNHEY and CDR2 SMNVEV (reference sequence). The CDR3 spans 15 residues. Here the CDR3 DNA reads TGTGCCAACAGTTTTGAGGGGTCTCTCTACAATGAGCAGTTCTTC. Amino acid sequence: CANSFEGSLYNEQFF.

This sequence joins TRBV13 and TRBJ1-2, with 7 nucleotides matching TRBD1. This CDR3 is 14 amino acids long. V trimming: 5 bases; J trimming: 8 bases; junction bases outside the gene matches: 11. The germline CDR1 and CDR2 sequences are PRHDT and FYEKMQ (reference sequence). CDR3: CASSPQGTARGYTF. As DNA, the CDR3 is TGTGCCAGCAGCCCTCAAGGGACAGCCAGGGGCTACACCTTC. Full variable domain (remainder filled in from reference TRBV13 and TRBJ1-2): AAGVIQSPRHLIKEKRETATLKCYPIPRHDTVYWYQQGPGQDPQFLISFYEKMQSDKGSIPDRFSAQQFSDYHSELNMSSLELGDSALYFCASSPQGTARGYTFGSGTRLTVV.

The J gene is TRBJ2-1, the V gene TRBV13; the match to TRBD2 covers 8 bases. The CDR3 totals 15 residues. Trimming removed 3 bases from V and 1 base from J; junction bases left unmatched: 2. The V gene's germline CDR1 is PRHDT and CDR2 FYEKMQ (reference sequence). The CDR3 nucleotides are TGTGCCAGCAGCTTGTTAGCGGGATCCTACAATGAGCAGTTCTTC. Its translation is CASSLLAGSYNEQFF.

V and J are TRBV2 and TRBJ2-2; tentatively, D is TRBD1 (5 bases). The CDR3 consists of 13 residues. V lost 6 bases to trimming and J lost 4 bases, with 9 bases between them. Per germline, CDR1 SNHLY and CDR2 FYNNEI. CDR3 sequence reads: CASRVRGTGELFF. The CDR3 DNA is TGTGCCAGCAGAGTAAGGGGCACCGGGGAGCTGTTTTTT.

The J gene is TRBJ2-5, the V gene TRBV11-2, with D unclear. CDR1 and CDR2 from the germline V gene are SGHAT and FQNNGV. Trimming removed 0 bases at V and 4 bases at J, with 9 bases between. The CDR3 contains 14 residues. The CDR3 DNA sequence: TGTGCCAGCAGCTTAGAAATAATCGGAGAGACCCAGTACTTC. Translation gives CASSLEIIGETQYF.

This rearrangement joins TRBV7-9 to TRBJ2-5; a possible D gene is TRBD1 (5 bases). Trimming took off 2 bases at V and 2 bases at J, with 12 bases between the two ends. The CDR3 length is 15 residues. The germline CDR1 and CDR2 sequences are SEHNR and FQNEAQ (reference sequence). CDR3 residues: CASSLQGSRQETQYF. In nucleotides, the CDR3 is TGTGCCAGCAGCTTACAGGGTAGTCGACAAGAGACCCAGTACTTC.

This chain links TRBV19 with TRBJ1-1; D is possibly TRBD1 (5 bases). V lost 8 bases, J lost 3 bases, and 22 bases lay in between. Germline CDR1 is LNHDA and CDR2 is SQIVND (reference sequence). The CDR3 totals 16 residues. DNA of the CDR3: TGTGCCAGTGCCGTGGTCTGGGGCGAATTGGACACTGAAGCTTTCTTT. It encodes CASAVVWGELDTEAFF.

V gene TRBV28 combines with J gene TRBJ1-5, with TRBD1 matching 9 bases. V lost 6 bases and J lost 5; bases outside the gene matches: 5. Germline V gene data show CDR1 as MDHEN and CDR2 as SYDVKM. The CDR3 consists of 14 residues. The CDR3 region is CASRTGGTDQPQHF. CDR3 DNA: TGTGCCAGCAGGACAGGGGGGACGGATCAGCCCCAGCATTTT.